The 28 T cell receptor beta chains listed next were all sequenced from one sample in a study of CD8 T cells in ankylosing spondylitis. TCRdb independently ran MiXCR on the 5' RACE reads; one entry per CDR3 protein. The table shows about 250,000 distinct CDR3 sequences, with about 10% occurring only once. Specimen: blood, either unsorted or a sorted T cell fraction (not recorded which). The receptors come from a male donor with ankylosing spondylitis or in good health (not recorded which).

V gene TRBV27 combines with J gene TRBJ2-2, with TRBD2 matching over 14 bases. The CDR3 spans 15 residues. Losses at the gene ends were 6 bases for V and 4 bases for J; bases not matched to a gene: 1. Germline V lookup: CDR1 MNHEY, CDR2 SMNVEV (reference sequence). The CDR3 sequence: CASRGLAGATGELFF. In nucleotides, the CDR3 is TGTGCCAGCAGGGGACTAGCGGGAGCCACCGGGGAGCTGTTTTTT.

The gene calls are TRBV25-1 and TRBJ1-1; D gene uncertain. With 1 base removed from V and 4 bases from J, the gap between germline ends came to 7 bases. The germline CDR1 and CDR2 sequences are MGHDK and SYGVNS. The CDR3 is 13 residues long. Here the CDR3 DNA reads TGTGCCAGCAGTGAATGGCCCAGCACTGAAGCTTTCTTT. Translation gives CASSEWPSTEAFF. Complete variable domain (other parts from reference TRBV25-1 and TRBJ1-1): EADIYQTPRYLVIGTGKKITLECSQTMGHDKMYWYQQDPGMELHLIHYSYGVNSTEKGDLSSESTVSRIRTEHFPLTLESARPSHTSQYLCASSEWPSTEAFFGQGTRLTVV.

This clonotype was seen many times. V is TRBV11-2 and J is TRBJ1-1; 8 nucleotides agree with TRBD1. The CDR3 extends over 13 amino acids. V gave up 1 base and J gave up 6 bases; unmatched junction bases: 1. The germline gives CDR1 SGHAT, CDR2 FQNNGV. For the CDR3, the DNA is TGTGCCAGCAGCTTAGGGGGACAGGCTGAAGCTTTCTTT. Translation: CASSLGGQAEAFF.

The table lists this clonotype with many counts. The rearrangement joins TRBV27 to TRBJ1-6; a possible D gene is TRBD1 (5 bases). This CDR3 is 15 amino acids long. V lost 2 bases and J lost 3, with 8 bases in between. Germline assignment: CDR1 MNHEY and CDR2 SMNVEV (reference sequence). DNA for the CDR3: TGTGCCAGCAGTTTAGGGACGGGCTATAATTCACCCCTCCACTTT. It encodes CASSLGTGYNSPLHF.

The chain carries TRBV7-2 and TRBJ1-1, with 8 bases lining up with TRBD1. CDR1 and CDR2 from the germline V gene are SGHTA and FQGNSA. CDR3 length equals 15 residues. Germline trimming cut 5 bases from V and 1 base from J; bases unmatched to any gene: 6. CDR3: CASSKQGAGNTEAFF. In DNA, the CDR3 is TGTGCCAGCAGCAAGCAGGGGGCTGGGAACACTGAAGCTTTCTTT.

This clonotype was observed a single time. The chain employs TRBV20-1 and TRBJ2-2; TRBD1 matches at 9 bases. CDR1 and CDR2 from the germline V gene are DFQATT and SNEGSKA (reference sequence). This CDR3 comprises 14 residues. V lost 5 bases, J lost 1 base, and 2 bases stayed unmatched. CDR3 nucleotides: TGCAGTGCTCCGGGACAGGGGAACACCGGGGAGCTGTTTTTT. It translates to CSAPGQGNTGELFF.

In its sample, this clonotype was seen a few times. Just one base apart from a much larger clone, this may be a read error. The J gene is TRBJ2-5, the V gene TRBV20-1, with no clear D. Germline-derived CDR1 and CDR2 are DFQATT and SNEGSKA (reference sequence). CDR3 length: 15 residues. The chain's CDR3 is CSARHVRAVQEAQYF. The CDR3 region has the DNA TGCAGTGCCCGACACGTTAGGGCAGTCCAAGAGGCCCAGTACTTC.

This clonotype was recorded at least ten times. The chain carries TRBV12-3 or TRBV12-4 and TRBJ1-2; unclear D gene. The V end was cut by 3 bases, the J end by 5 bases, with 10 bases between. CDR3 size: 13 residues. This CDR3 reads CASSLRVSYGYTF. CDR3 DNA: TGTGCCAGCAGTTTGCGGGTCTCGTATGGCTACACCTTC.

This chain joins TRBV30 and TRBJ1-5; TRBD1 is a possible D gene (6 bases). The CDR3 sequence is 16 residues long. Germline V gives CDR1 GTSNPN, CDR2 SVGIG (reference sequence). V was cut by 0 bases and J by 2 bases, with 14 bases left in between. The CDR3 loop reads CAWSVRGAGGNQPQHF. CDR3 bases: TGTGCCTGGAGTGTACGGGGGGCGGGTGGCAATCAGCCCCAGCATTTT.

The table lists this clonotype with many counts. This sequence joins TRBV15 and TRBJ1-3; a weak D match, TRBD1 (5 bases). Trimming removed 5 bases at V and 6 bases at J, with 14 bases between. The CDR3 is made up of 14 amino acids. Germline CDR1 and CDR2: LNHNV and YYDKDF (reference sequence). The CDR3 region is CATSDRDASNTIYF. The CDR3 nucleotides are TGTGCCACCAGCGACCGGGACGCCTCAAACACCATATATTTT.

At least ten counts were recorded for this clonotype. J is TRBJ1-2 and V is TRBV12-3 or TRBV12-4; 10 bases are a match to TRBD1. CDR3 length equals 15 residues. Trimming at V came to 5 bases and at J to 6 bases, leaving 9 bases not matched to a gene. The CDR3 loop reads CASSMGGGQGDGYTF. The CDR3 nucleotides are TGTGCCAGCAGTATGGGGGGAGGACAGGGGGATGGCTACACCTTC.

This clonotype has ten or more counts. The CDR3 bases are TGTGCCATCAAGGGGGGTATTAGCACAGATACGCAGTATTTT. Its translation is CAIKGGISTDTQYF. The gene calls are TRBV10-3 and TRBJ2-3; D possibly uses TRBD1 or TRBD2 (6 bases each). CDR1 and CDR2 from the germline V gene are ENHRY and SYGVKD. The CDR3 length is 14 residues. Trimming took 7 bases from V and 0 from J, leaving 11 bases between them.

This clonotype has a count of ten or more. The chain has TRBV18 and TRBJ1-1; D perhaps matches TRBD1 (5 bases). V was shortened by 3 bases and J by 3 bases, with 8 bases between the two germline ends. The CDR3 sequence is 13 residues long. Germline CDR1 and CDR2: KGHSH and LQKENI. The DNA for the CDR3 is TGTGCCAGCTCACCGGGGCGGGACACTGAAGCTTTCTTT. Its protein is CASSPGRDTEAFF. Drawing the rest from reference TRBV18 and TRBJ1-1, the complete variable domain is NAGVMQNPRHLVRRRGQEARLRCSPMKGHSHVYWYRQLPEEGLKFMVYLQKENIIDESGMPKERFSAEFPKEGPSILRIQQVVRGDSAAYFCASSPGRDTEAFFGQGTRLTVV.

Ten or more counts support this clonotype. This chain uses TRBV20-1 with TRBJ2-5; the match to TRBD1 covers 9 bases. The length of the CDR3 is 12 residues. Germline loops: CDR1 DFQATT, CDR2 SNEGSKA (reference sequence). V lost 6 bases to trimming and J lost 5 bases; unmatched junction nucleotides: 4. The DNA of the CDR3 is TGCAGTGCCACAGGGGGCGCGGAGACCCAGTACTTC. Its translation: CSATGGAETQYF.

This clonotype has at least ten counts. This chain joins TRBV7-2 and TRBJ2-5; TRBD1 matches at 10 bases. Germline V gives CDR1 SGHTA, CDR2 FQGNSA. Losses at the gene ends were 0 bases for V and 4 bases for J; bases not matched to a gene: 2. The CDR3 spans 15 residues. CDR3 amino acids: CASSLARTGGETQYF. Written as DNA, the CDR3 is TGTGCCAGCAGCTTAGCCCGGACAGGGGGAGAGACCCAGTACTTC.

The DNA for the CDR3 is TGTGCCAGCAGCCAAGGGACAGGCTCCTACAATGAGCAGTTCTTC. As protein: CASSQGTGSYNEQFF. The J gene is TRBJ2-1, the V gene TRBV3-1; 7 nucleotides line up with TRBD1. CDR1 is LGHDT and CDR2 is YNNKEL in the germline V gene (reference sequence). The V gene end was trimmed by 1 base and the J gene end by 0 bases; junction bases not matched to a gene: 0. This CDR3 has 15 residues.

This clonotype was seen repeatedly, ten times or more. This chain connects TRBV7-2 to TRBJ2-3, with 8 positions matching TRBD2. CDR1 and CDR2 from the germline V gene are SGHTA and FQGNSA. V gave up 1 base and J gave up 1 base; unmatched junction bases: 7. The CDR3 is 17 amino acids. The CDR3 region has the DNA TGTGCCAGCAGCTTAGGCGGGGGGCCGCCGCGCACAGATACGCAGTATTTT. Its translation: CASSLGGGPPRTDTQYF.

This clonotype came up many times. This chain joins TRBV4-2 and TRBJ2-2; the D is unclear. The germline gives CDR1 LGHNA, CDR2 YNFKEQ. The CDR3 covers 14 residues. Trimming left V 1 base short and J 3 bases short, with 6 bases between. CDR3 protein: CASSQGGDTGELFF. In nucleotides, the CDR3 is TGTGCCAGCAGCCAAGGTGGGGACACCGGGGAGCTGTTTTTT.

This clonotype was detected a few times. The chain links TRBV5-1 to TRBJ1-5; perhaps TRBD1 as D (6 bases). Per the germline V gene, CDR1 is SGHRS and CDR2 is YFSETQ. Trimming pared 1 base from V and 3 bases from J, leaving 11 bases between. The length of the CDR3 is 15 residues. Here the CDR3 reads CASSLLGADNQPQHF. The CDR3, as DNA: TGCGCCAGCAGCTTGTTGGGGGCCGACAATCAGCCCCAGCATTTT.

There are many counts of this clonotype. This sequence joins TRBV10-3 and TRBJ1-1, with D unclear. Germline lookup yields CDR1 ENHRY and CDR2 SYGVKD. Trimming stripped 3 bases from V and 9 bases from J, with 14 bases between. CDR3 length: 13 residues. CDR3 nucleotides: TGTGCCATCAGTGAAAACGGGGAAGGTCAAGCTTTCTTT. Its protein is CAISENGEGQAFF.

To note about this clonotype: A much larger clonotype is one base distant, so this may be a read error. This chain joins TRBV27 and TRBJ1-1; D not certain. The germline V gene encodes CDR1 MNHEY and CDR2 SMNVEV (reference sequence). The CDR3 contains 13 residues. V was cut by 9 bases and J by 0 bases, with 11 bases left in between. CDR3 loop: CASQVGLNTEAFF. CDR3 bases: TGTGCCAGTCAGGTAGGCTTGAACACTGAAGCTTTCTTT.

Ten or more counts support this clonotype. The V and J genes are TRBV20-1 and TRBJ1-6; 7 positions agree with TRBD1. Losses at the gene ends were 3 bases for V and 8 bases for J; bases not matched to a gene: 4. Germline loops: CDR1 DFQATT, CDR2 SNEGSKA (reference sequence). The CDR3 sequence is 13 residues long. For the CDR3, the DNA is TGCAGTGCTAGGGGCCAGGGGGATTCACCCCTCCACTTT. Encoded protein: CSARGQGDSPLHF.

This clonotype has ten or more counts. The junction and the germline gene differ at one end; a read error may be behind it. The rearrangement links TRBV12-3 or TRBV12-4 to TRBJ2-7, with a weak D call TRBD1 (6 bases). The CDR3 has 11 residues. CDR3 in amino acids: CASSLVGHLNF. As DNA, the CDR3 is TGTGCCAGCAGTTTAGTGGGACACCTTAACTTC.

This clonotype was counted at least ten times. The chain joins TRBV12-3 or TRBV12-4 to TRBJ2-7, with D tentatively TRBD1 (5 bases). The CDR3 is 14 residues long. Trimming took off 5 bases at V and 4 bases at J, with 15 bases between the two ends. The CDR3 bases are TGTGCCAGCAGTGACCGACAGAGCTCATACGAGCAGTACTTC. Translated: CASSDRQSSYEQYF.

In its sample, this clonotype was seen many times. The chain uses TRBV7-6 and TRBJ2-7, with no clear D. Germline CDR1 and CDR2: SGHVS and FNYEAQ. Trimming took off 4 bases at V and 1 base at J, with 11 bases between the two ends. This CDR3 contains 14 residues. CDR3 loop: CASSSRTESYEQYF. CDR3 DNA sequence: TGTGCCAGCAGCTCTCGGACGGAATCCTACGAGCAGTACTTC.

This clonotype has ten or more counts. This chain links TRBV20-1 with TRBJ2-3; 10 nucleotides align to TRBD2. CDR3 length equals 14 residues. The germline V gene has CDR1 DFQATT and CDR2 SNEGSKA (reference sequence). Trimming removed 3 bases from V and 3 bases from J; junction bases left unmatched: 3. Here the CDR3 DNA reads TGCAGTGCTAGCGGGACTAGCGAAACAGATACGCAGTATTTT. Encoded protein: CSASGTSETDTQYF.

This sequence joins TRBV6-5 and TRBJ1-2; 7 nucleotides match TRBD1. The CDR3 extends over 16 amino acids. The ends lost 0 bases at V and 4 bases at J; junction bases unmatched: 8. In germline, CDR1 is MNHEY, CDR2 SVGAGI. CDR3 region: CASSYSAKGASYGYTF. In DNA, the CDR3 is TGTGCCAGCAGTTACTCGGCGAAGGGGGCGAGCTATGGCTACACCTTC.

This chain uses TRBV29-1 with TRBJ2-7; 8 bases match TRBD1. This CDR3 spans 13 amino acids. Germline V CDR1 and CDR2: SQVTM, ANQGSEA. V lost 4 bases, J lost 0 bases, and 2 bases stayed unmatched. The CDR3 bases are TGCAGCGTTGGACAGGGGACCTCCTACGAGCAGTACTTC. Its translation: CSVGQGTSYEQYF.